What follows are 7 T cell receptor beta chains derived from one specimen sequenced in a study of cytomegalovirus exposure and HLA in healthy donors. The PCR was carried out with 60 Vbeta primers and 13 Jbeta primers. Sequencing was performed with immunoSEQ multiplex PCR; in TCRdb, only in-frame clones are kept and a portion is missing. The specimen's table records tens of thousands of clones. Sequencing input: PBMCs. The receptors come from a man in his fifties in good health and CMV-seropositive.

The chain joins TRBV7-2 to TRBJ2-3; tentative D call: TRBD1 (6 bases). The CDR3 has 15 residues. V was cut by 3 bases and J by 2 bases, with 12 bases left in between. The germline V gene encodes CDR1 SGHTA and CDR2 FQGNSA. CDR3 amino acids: CASSFWTENTDTQYF. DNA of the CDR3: TGTGCCAGCAGCTTTTGGACAGAAAACACAGATACGCAGTATTTT.

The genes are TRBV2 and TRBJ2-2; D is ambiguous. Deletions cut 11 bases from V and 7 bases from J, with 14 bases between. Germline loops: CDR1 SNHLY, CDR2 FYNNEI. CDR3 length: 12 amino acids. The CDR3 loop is CASASEGGELFF. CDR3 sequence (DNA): TGTGCCTCAGCGAGTGAAGGCGGGGAGCTGTTTTTT.

CDR3 nucleotides: TGCGCCAGCAGCTTACTTACAGGGGATGTTAATTCACCCCTCCACTTT. Encoded protein: CASSLLTGDVNSPLHF. The chain employs TRBV5-1 and TRBJ1-6; 7 nucleotides agree with TRBD1. The ends lost 2 bases at V and 6 bases at J; junction bases unmatched: 8. This CDR3 contains 16 residues. Germline V gene lookup returns CDR1 SGHRS and CDR2 YFSETQ. Variable domain in full (rest from reference TRBV5-1 and TRBJ1-6): KAGVTQTPRYLIKTRGQQVTLSCSPISGHRSVSWYQQTPGQGLQFLFEYFSETQRNKGNFPGRFSGRQFSNSRSEMNVSTLELGDSALYLCASSLLTGDVNSPLHFGNGTRLTVT.

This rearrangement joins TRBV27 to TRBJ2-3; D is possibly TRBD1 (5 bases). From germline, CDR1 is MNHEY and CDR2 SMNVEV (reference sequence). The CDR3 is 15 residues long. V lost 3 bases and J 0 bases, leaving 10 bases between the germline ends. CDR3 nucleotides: TGTGCCAGCAGTTTGCACAGGTTAAGCACAGATACGCAGTATTTT. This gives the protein CASSLHRLSTDTQYF.

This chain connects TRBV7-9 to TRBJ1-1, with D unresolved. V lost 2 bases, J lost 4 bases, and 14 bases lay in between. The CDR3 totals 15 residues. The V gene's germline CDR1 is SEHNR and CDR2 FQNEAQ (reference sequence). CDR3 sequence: CASSLFFGGGTEAFF. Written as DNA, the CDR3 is TGTGCCAGCAGCTTATTTTTTGGCGGAGGCACTGAAGCTTTCTTT.

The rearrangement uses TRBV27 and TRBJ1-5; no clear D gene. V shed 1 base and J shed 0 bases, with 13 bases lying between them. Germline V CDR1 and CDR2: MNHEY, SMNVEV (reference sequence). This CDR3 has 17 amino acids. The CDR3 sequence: CASSLFAIGDSNQPQHF. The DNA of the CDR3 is TGTGCCAGCAGTTTATTCGCCATAGGAGATAGCAATCAGCCCCAGCATTTT.

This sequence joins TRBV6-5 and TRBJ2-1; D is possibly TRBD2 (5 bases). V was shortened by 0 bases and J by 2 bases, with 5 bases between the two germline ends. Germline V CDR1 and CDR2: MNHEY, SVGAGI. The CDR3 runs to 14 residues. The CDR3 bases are TGTGCCAGCAGTTACTCCGGGGCCTACAATGAGCAGTTCTTC. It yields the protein CASSYSGAYNEQFF.